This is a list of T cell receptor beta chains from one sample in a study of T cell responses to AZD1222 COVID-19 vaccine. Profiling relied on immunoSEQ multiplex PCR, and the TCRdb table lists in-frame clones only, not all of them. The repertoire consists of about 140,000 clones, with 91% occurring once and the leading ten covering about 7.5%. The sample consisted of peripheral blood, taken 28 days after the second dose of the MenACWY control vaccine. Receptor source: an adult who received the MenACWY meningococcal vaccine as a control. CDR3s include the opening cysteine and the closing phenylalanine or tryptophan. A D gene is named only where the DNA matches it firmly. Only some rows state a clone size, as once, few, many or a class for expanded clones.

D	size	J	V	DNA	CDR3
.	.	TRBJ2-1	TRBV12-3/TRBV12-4	TGTGCCAGCACGGGGGGCCCTTACAATGAGCAGTTCTTC	CASTGGPYNEQFF
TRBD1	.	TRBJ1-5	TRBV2	TGTGCCAGCAGTGTCACAGGGGGCCAGCCCCAGCATTTT	CASSVTGGQPQHF
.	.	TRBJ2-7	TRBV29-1	TGCAGCGTTGTCCCCCAGGGCCTAGGGCGCGAGCAGTACTTC	CSVVPQGLGREQYF
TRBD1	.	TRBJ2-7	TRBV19	TGTGCCAGTAGTATTCGCCGGGACAGCATCTTCTACGAGCAGTACTTC	CASSIRRDSIFYEQYF
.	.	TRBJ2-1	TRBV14	TGTGCCAGCAGCCAACCTGACCAGGGGGGCTACAATGAGCAGTTCTTC	CASSQPDQGGYNEQFF
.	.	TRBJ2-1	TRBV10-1	TGCGCCAGCCTCAGCCGTGGTCGGCAGTTCTTC	CASLSRGRQFF
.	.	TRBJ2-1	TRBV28	TGTGCCAGCACCCCCCCCGGTACTAGCCACAATGAGCAGTTCTTC	CASTPPGTSHNEQFF
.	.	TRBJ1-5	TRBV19	TGTGCCAGTAGTAGAGGTTCCGGGGCTGTCCCTCAGCCCCAGCATTTT	CASSRGSGAVPQPQHF
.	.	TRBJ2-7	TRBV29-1	TGCAGCGTTCAGTTCCAGGGGAGAAGGGACGAGCAGTACTTC	CSVQFQGRRDEQYF
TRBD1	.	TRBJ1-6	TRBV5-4	TGTGCCAGCAGCTTGTTGGGGGACAGGATGAATTCACCCCTCCACTTT	CASSLLGDRMNSPLHF
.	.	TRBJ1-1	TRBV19	TGTGCCAGTAGGGGAGAGTACGCTGAAGCTTTCTTT	CASRGEYAEAFF
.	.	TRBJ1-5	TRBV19	TGTGCCAGTAGTGACCGGGTCTCATCTTTTCGCAATCAGCCCCAGCATTTT	CASSDRVSSFRNQPQHF
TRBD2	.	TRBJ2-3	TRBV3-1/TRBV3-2	TGTGCCAGCAGCCAGCCTAGCGGGGGGGCCGCAGATACGCAGTATTTT	CASSQPSGGAADTQYF
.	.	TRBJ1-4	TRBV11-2	TGTGCCAGCAGCTCCTACCTGACGGACACTAATGAAAAACTGTTTTTT	CASSSYLTDTNEKLFF
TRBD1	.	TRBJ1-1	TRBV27	TGTGCCAGCCTCCAACGACAGGGACCGAACACTGAAGCTTTCTTT	CASLQRQGPNTEAFF
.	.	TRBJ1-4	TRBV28	TGTGCCAGCAGTTTTGGTTCCAATAATGAAAAACTGTTTTTT	CASSFGSNNEKLFF
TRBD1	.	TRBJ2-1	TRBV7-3	TGTGCCAGCAGCTTCTCTTGGGACAGGGGTGAGCAGTTCTTC	CASSFSWDRGEQFF
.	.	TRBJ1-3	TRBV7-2	TGTGCCAGCAGCTCGTCGGGGGCTTACTCTGGAAACACCATATATTTT	CASSSSGAYSGNTIYF
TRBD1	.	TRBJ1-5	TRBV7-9	TGTGCCAGCAGCGTTACAGGGGGCCCACAGCCCCAGCATTTT	CASSVTGGPQPQHF
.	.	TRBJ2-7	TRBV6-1	TGTGCCAGCAGTGAAATCCCGGGGCGGCAGTACTTC	CASSEIPGRQYF
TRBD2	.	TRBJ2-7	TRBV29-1	TGCAGAGCCGGCCGGGAGCGGGAGCCGGACTACTACGAGCAGTACTTC	CRAGREREPDYYEQYF
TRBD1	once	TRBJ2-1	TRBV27	TGTGCCAGCAGTCCCGGGACAGGGGAATATGAGCAGTTCTTC	CASSPGTGEYEQFF
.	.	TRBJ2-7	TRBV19	TGTGCCAGTGGGCACCGGTACGAGCAGTACTTC	CASGHRYEQYF
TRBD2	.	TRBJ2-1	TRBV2	TGTGCCAGCAGTGGCCCTCTTGGCGGGAGGGAGTACAATGAGCAGTTCTTC	CASSGPLGGREYNEQFF
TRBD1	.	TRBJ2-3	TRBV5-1	TGCGCCAGCAGCTTGGGGACAGGGGGAGATACGCAGTATTTT	CASSLGTGGDTQYF
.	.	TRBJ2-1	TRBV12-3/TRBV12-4	TGTGCCAGCAGTTTTGGCGACTCGGGGTTCTTC	CASSFGDSGFF
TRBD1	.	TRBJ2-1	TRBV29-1	TGCAGCGTGGCGAGATCGGGGACAGTCAATGAGCAGTTCTTC	CSVARSGTVNEQFF
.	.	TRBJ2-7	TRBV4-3	TGCGCCAGCAGCCAAGATTCCCCCTACGAGCAGTACTTC	CASSQDSPYEQYF
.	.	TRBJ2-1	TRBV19	TGTGCCAGTAGTCCCCACCTGGGAAGCTCCTACAATGAGCAGTTCTTC	CASSPHLGSSYNEQFF
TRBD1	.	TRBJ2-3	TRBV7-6	TGTGCCAGCAGCTGGACAGGGGCAGATACGCAGTATTTT	CASSWTGADTQYF
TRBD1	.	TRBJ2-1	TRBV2	TGTGCCAGCAGACAGGGGGGCTACAATGAGCAGTTCTTC	CASRQGGYNEQFF
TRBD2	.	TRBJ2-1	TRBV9	TGTGCCAGCAGCGTGACTAGCGGGGGTAATGAGCAGTTCTTC	CASSVTSGGNEQFF
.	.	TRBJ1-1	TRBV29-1	TGCAGCGTGAGGCAGGGCCTGAACACTGAAGCTTTCTTT	CSVRQGLNTEAFF
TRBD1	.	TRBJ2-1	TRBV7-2	TGTGCCAGCAGCTTAGGCGGGACAGGGCACGCCAATGAGCAGTTCTTC	CASSLGGTGHANEQFF
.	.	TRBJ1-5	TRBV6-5	TGTGCCAGCAGTCGGGTCAGCGATCAGCCCCAGCATTTT	CASSRVSDQPQHF
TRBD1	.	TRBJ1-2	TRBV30	TGTGCCTGGAACAGGGGTAGAAAGGGCTACACCTTC	CAWNRGRKGYTF
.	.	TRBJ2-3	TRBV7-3	TGTGCCAGCAGCTTATTGGAGGGCGGCACAGATACGCAGTATTTT	CASSLLEGGTDTQYF